The rows below give T cell receptor beta chains drawn from one sample of a study of lymphopenia after photon versus proton radiotherapy. Clones were read by immunoSEQ multiplex PCR, and TCRdb kept only the in-frame ones, dropping some. This table holds 15,000 or so clones, 70% to 85% found once. Sequences were derived from peripheral blood, sampled from a patient treated with photon-based radiotherapy. The receptors derive from a man in his fifties with gastric cancer. The CDR3 runs from the conserved cysteine through the conserved F or W. D genes are given only for firm matches. Clone sizes are given selectively: once, few, many, or a class where the clone is expanded.

size: -
D: -
V: TRBV21-1
J: TRBJ2-5
DNA: TGTGCCAGCAGCAACAAAAGGGGGACCGGGACAGGGAAGTCAGAGACCCAGTACTTC
CDR3: CASSNKRGTGTGKSETQYF

size: -
D: TRBD1
V: TRBV6-1
J: TRBJ2-2
DNA: TGTGCCAGCAGGGACGGACAGGGGGACACCGGGGAGCTGTTTTTT
CDR3: CASRDGQGDTGELFF

size: -
D: TRBD1
V: TRBV11-2
J: TRBJ1-2
DNA: TGTGCCAGCAGCTCAGGGACAGGGTACTATGGCTACACCTTC
CDR3: CASSSGTGYYGYTF

size: -
D: -
V: TRBV30
J: TRBJ2-5
DNA: TGTGCCTGGAGTGTGGCGGGAGAGACCCAGTACTTC
CDR3: CAWSVAGETQYF

size: -
D: -
V: TRBV19
J: TRBJ2-5
DNA: TGTGCCAGTAGTGAACAAACCGGACGATTACTCCAAGAGACCCAGTACTTC
CDR3: CASSEQTGRLLQETQYF

size: -
D: TRBD1
V: TRBV6-6
J: TRBJ2-4
DNA: TGTGCCAGCAGTTCCGGGACAGGTGGCATTCAGTACTTC
CDR3: CASSSGTGGIQYF

size: -
D: TRBD2
V: TRBV13
J: TRBJ2-1
DNA: TGTGCCAGCAGCCTACGGACTAGCGGGGCAACCGAGCAGTTCTTC
CDR3: CASSLRTSGATEQFF

size: -
D: -
V: TRBV30
J: TRBJ2-7
DNA: TGTGCTACGAGCCCGAAGGCCGCCTCCTACGAGCAGTACTTC
CDR3: CATSPKAASYEQYF

size: -
D: -
V: TRBV27
J: TRBJ2-3
DNA: TGTGCCAGCAGTTTTTCTACTATCACGGGAAATACGCAGTATTTT
CDR3: CASSFSTITGNTQYF

size: -
D: TRBD2
V: TRBV30
J: TRBJ2-6
DNA: TGTGCTCTTACGGGAGGTGACTCTGGGGCCAACGTCCTGACTTTC
CDR3: CALTGGDSGANVLTF

size: few
D: -
V: TRBV7-2
J: TRBJ2-7
DNA: TGTGCCAGCAGCTTAGAAGGGGGGGGCGGGCGCATGTCCTACGAGCAGTACTTC
CDR3: CASSLEGGGGRMSYEQYF